The 18 T cell receptor beta chains reported below all come from one sample, sequenced in a study of response to subunit inactivated influenza vaccine. TCRdb called the RT-PCR reads again in MiXCR, with one record for every CDR3 protein. The data hold around 790,000 distinct CDR3 sequences, with around 21% observed a single time. Specimen: PBMCs from blood, collected 4 to 6 days after vaccination. These receptors were collected from a man aged 45 to 65 who received an inactivated influenza vaccine.

The chain uses TRBV7-9 and TRBJ2-1, with 12 bases matching TRBD2. CDR3 length: 13 residues. Germline-derived CDR1 and CDR2 are SEHNR and FQNEAQ (reference sequence). Trimming removed 11 bases from V and 8 bases from J; junction bases left unmatched: 7. The CDR3 region has the DNA TGTGCCTCTAGCGGGAGGGCCTTGGATGAGCAGTTCTTC. This encodes CASSGRALDEQFF.

J is TRBJ2-3 and V is TRBV7-9; tentatively, D is TRBD1 (6 bases). Trimming stripped 1 base from V and 0 bases from J, with 14 bases between. The CDR3 extends over 17 amino acids. The V gene's germline CDR1 is SEHNR and CDR2 FQNEAQ (reference sequence). In DNA form, the CDR3 reads TGTGCCAGCAGCTTAGATCGGTACCAGGGGAGCACAGATACGCAGTATTTT. Translated: CASSLDRYQGSTDTQYF.

This clonotype came up many times. The rearrangement uses TRBV20-1 and TRBJ2-7; the D gene is possibly TRBD2 (6 bases). Trimming pared 0 bases from V and 0 bases from J, leaving 15 bases between. Germline CDR1 DFQATT, CDR2 SNEGSKA (reference sequence). CDR3 length: 16 amino acids. DNA for the CDR3: TGCAGTGCTAGAGACCCCCTCGGAGGGAGCTCCTACGAGCAGTACTTC. Its protein is CSARDPLGGSSYEQYF.

This clonotype was found a few times. The chain links TRBV20-1 to TRBJ2-5; possibly TRBD2 for D (5 bases). Germline V gene sequence: CDR1 DFQATT, CDR2 SNEGSKA (reference sequence). The CDR3 has 11 amino acids. Trimming stripped 1 base from V and 13 bases from J, with 13 bases between. CDR3 in DNA: TGCAGTGCTAGAGTCCCTAGCTGGGGGTACTTC. It encodes CSARVPSWGYF.

The sample holds many counts of this clonotype. The CDR3 protein is CASSPTRYNEQFF. Here the CDR3 DNA reads TGTGCCAGCAGCCCGACTAGGTACAATGAGCAGTTCTTC. The gene calls are TRBV7-2 and TRBJ2-1; D is perhaps TRBD2 (6 bases). The CDR3 spans 13 residues. V was shortened by 5 bases and J by 4 bases, with 9 bases between the two germline ends. CDR1 and CDR2 (germline): SGHTA, FQGNSA.

The DNA for the CDR3 is TGTGCCAGCAGCCAACAGGGCGGGATTGGCTACACCTTC. Its protein is CASSQQGGIGYTF. The chain is built from TRBV3-1 and TRBJ1-2, with D perhaps matching TRBD1 (5 bases). The V end was cut by 2 bases, the J end by 7 bases, with 11 bases between. Germline CDR1 is LGHDT and CDR2 is YNNKEL (reference sequence). The CDR3 loop spans 13 amino acids.

This clonotype was seen a handful of times. The CDR3 coding sequence is TGTGCCAGCTCACCAGGATTCAGAGGGACTCAGTATTTT. Its translation is CASSPGFRGTQYF. V is TRBV18 and J is TRBJ2-3; weak D call: TRBD2 (6 bases). Germline lookup yields CDR1 KGHSH and CDR2 LQKENI. The CDR3 length is 13 residues. V lost 2 bases to trimming and J lost 12 bases, with 15 bases between them.

V gene TRBV5-1 combines with J gene TRBJ1-1; no clear D. There are 14 residues in the CDR3. The V gene's germline CDR1 is SGHRS and CDR2 YFSETQ. Trimming left V 0 bases short and J 4 bases short, with 10 bases between. Written as DNA, the CDR3 is TGCGCCAGCAGCTTGGTTGGGGATTTCACTGAAGCTTTCTTT. Protein sequence: CASSLVGDFTEAFF.

The rearrangement joins TRBV25-1 to TRBJ2-7, with a weak D call TRBD2 (6 bases). CDR1 is MGHDK and CDR2 is SYGVNS in the germline V gene. V gave up 3 bases and J gave up 6 bases, with 12 bases separating them. This CDR3 region has 13 residues. CDR3 residues: CASSDAGIGEQYF. The CDR3 bases are TGTGCCAGCAGTGATGCGGGGATTGGCGAGCAGTACTTC.

For the CDR3, the DNA is TGTGCCAGCAGTTCGAAACCCCATACGCAGTATTTT. Its translation: CASSSKPHTQYF. This chain links TRBV6-2 or TRBV6-3 with TRBJ2-3; no definite D call. Germline lookup yields CDR1 MNHEY and CDR2 SVGEGT. Trimming left V 4 bases short and J 7 bases short, with 9 bases between. The CDR3 runs to 12 residues.

This clonotype appeared a few times. V and J are TRBV4-3 and TRBJ2-1, with D unclear. Trimming removed 0 bases at V and 3 bases at J, with 6 bases between. Germline values: CDR1 LGHNA, CDR2 YSLEER. The CDR3 totals 14 residues. The CDR3 loop reads CASSQEAGYNEQFF. DNA of the CDR3: TGCGCCAGCAGCCAAGAAGCAGGCTACAATGAGCAGTTCTTC.

For the CDR3, the DNA is TGCGCCAGCAGCTTGGCCGGGAGGAGTGGCTACACCTTC. Its protein product is CASSLAGRSGYTF. The gene calls are TRBV5-1 and TRBJ1-2; D is uncertain. The germline V and J ends were trimmed by 0 bases and 7 bases, with 10 bases remaining between them. Germline V gene sequence: CDR1 SGHRS, CDR2 YFSETQ. The CDR3 loop spans 13 amino acids.

V is TRBV27 and J is TRBJ1-1; D is undetermined. Germline V CDR1 and CDR2: MNHEY, SMNVEV (reference sequence). This CDR3 spans 13 amino acids. Trimming left V 1 base short and J 5 bases short, with 8 bases between. CDR3 bases: TGTGCCAGCAGTTTATTCGGTAGGACTGAAGCTTTCTTT. This codes for CASSLFGRTEAFF.

The V and J genes are TRBV11-2 and TRBJ2-7; D unresolved. Germline V lookup: CDR1 SGHAT, CDR2 FQNNGV. V gave up 0 bases and J gave up 0 bases, with 24 bases separating them. The CDR3 consists of 20 residues. This CDR3 reads CASSLDLGHEYVHDSYEQYF. CDR3 coding DNA: TGTGCCAGCAGCTTAGATTTGGGCCACGAATATGTCCACGACTCCTACGAGCAGTACTTC.

This clonotype was seen more than once but under ten times. The rearrangement joins TRBV7-2 to TRBJ2-1; D ambiguous. CDR3 size: 14 residues. The germline V and J ends were trimmed by 4 bases and 9 bases, with 16 bases remaining between them. Germline CDR1 SGHTA, CDR2 FQGNSA. The CDR3 DNA sequence: TGTGCCAGCAGCTCCGAACCGCTCGGCAGTGAGCAGTTCTTC. Its protein product is CASSSEPLGSEQFF.

A few counts support this clonotype. The J gene is TRBJ2-7, the V gene TRBV5-1; weak D call: TRBD1 (6 bases). The CDR3 totals 14 residues. Germline V gives CDR1 SGHRS, CDR2 YFSETQ. Deletions cut 4 bases from V and 4 bases from J, with 15 bases between. CDR3 sequence: CASSQGTPTYEQYF. The CDR3 region has the DNA TGCGCCAGCAGCCAAGGGACACCGACATACGAGCAGTACTTC.

The chain carries TRBV6-2 or TRBV6-3 and TRBJ2-3; TRBD2 agrees at 10 bases. Trimming cost V 6 bases and J 2 bases; bases outside gene matches: 5. The CDR3 loop spans 15 amino acids. Germline CDR1 reads MNHEY; CDR2 reads SVGEGT. This CDR3 is CASSAGTSDTDTQYF. CDR3 bases: TGTGCCAGCAGCGCCGGGACTAGCGACACAGATACGCAGTATTTT.

The CDR3 DNA reads TGTGCCAGCAGCGTAGCGGCAGGGAGGGACACTGAAGCTTTCTTT. This gives the protein CASSVAAGRDTEAFF. The J gene is TRBJ1-1, the V gene TRBV9; possibly TRBD1 for D (5 bases). V was trimmed by 0 bases and J by 3 bases, leaving 12 bases between them. CDR3 length: 15 residues. Germline loops: CDR1 SGDLS, CDR2 YYNGEE.